Reported below is one TCR beta chain. The antigen is not known. There are 15 residues in the CDR3. Per germline, CDR1 ENHRY and CDR2 SYGVKD. The germline V and J ends were trimmed by 10 bases and 3 bases, with 21 bases remaining between them. The data are from a study of Graves' ophthalmopathy and Graves' hyperthyroidism. Researchers took RNA transcripts and amplified TCR beta CDR3 regions from them. HTBI primers primed a first-round RT-PCR, and a second-round multiplex PCR followed. MiXCR, run by TCRdb on the multiplex PCR reads, gives a single entry per CDR3 protein. The repertoire holds about 400,000 distinct CDR3 sequences, with 15% to 20% as singletons. Overall study results and limits: Blood also harbored most expanded thyroid clonotypes above 0.001 frequency.

The material sequenced was peripheral blood. This TCR came from a woman aged 18-29 years with Graves' ophthalmopathy. The chain links TRBV10-3 to TRBJ1-1; the D is unclear. The CDR3 here is CATAYLRSVDTEAFF. The CDR3 DNA follows: TGTGCCACCGCTTATCTACGGAGTGTCGACACTGAAGCTTTCTTT.